The rows below give T cell receptor beta chains drawn from one sample of a study of T cells in tumors after PD-1 blockade. Repertoires were generated with immunoSEQ multiplex PCR, while TCRdb's copy carries only in-frame clones and drops some. The sample has roughly 59,000 clones; around 80% are singletons. The specimen was PBMCs, collected before anti-PD-1 treatment. The receptors derive from a human donor with basal cell carcinoma. Both conserved end residues are part of each CDR3. A D gene is named only where the DNA matches it firmly. The size field is filled for only some rows; it gives once, few, many or a size class.

D: .; V: TRBV6-5; J: TRBJ1-1; size: once; CDR3: CASSYSRTGRGAEAFF; DNA: TGTGCCAGCAGTTACTCGCGTACGGGGCGGGGGGCTGAAGCTTTCTTT
D: TRBD1; V: TRBV7-2; J: TRBJ1-4; size: .; CDR3: CASSPGGGNEKLFF; DNA: TGTGCCAGCAGCCCAGGGGGAGGAAATGAAAAACTGTTTTTT
D: .; V: TRBV5-4; J: TRBJ2-3; size: .; CDR3: CASSLERGDTQYF; DNA: TGTGCCAGCAGCTTGGAAAGGGGAGACACGCAGTATTTT
D: TRBD2; V: TRBV11-3; J: TRBJ2-1; size: .; CDR3: CASSPGGGRGGNEQFF; DNA: TGTGCCAGCAGCCCGGGCGGGGGGCGGGGGGGCAATGAGCAGTTCTTC
D: .; V: TRBV10-1; J: TRBJ1-1; size: .; CDR3: CASSEGQIGGTEAFF; DNA: TGCGCCAGCAGTGAAGGACAGATTGGGGGCACTGAAGCTTTCTTT
D: .; V: TRBV6-5; J: TRBJ1-2; size: .; CDR3: CASSYSYGENYGYTF; DNA: TGTGCCAGCAGTTACTCGTACGGCGAAAACTATGGCTACACCTTC
D: TRBD1; V: TRBV9; J: TRBJ2-2; size: .; CDR3: CASSPWTGGTGGELFF; DNA: TGTGCCAGCAGCCCCTGGACAGGGGGCACCGGCGGGGAGCTGTTTTTT
D: .; V: TRBV27; J: TRBJ2-2; size: .; CDR3: CASSADSSPGELFF; DNA: TGTGCCAGCAGTGCGGACAGCAGCCCTGGGGAGCTGTTTTTT
D: .; V: TRBV29-1; J: TRBJ2-6; size: .; CDR3: CSVESGANVLTF; DNA: TGCAGCGTTGAATCTGGGGCCAACGTCCTGACTTTC
D: TRBD1; V: TRBV28; J: TRBJ1-2; size: .; CDR3: CASSQGGVNYGYTF; DNA: TGTGCCAGCAGCCAGGGGGGAGTAAACTATGGCTACACCTTC
D: .; V: TRBV7-9; J: TRBJ1-6; size: .; CDR3: CASSASRGNSPLHF; DNA: TGTGCCAGCAGCGCCAGCAGGGGTAATTCACCCCTCCACTTT
D: .; V: TRBV30; J: TRBJ1-1; size: .; CDR3: CAWTRSAGLAEAFF; DNA: TGTGCCTGGACGAGATCGGCTGGGTTGGCTGAAGCTTTCTTT
D: .; V: TRBV27; J: TRBJ1-1; size: .; CDR3: CASSLSLDSWNTEAFF; DNA: TGTGCCAGCAGTTTATCGTTAGACAGCTGGAACACTGAAGCTTTCTTT
D: .; V: TRBV4-1; J: TRBJ1-6; size: .; CDR3: CASSPYSRIPQGIHF; DNA: TGCGCCAGCAGCCCCTATTCTCGGATACCCCAGGGAATCCACTTT
D: .; V: TRBV6-6; J: TRBJ2-2; size: .; CDR3: CASSPAPTVRAGELFF; DNA: TGTGCCAGCAGCCCCGCCCCGACAGTTCGTGCCGGGGAGCTGTTTTTT
D: .; V: TRBV6-6; J: TRBJ2-3; size: .; CDR3: CASSYQTDTQYF; DNA: TGTGCCAGCAGTTACCAAACGGATACGCAGTATTTT
D: TRBD1; V: TRBV7-9; J: TRBJ1-4; size: .; CDR3: CASSSTGEGLNEKLFF; DNA: TGTGCCAGCAGCTCGACAGGGGAGGGCTTAAATGAAAAACTGTTTTTT